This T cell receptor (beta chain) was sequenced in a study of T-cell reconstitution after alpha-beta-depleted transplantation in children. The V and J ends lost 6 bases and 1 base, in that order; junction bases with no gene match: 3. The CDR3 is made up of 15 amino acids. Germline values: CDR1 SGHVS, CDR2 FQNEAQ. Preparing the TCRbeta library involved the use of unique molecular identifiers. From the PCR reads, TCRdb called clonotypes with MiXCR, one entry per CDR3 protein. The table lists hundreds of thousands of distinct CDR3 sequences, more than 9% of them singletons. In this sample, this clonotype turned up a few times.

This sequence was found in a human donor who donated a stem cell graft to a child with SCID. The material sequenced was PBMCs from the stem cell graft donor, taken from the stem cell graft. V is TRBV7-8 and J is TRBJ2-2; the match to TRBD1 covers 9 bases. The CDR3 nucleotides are TGTGCCAGCAGGATGGACAGGGGGAACACCGGGGAGCTGTTTTTT. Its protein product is CASRMDRGNTGELFF. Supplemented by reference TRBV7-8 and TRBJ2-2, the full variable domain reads GAGVSQSPRYKVAKRGQDVALRCDPISGHVSLFWYQQALGQGPEFLTYFQNEAQLDKSGLPSDRFFAERPEGSVSTLKIQRTQQEDSAVYLCASRMDRGNTGELFFGEGSRLTVL.